The present entry profiles one T cell receptor beta chain with its context. Its antigen is as yet unknown. These data are taken from a study of T cells after yellow fever vaccination. General observations from the study: A large majority of primary-vaccination clones showed up again after the booster (96% CD4, around 90% CD8).

Template-switching 5'RACE yielded the TCR cDNA; a universal primer site and UMIs were added in the process. Using its own MiXCR run on the 5' RACE reads, TCRdb lists one record per CDR3 protein. The sample yields approximately 580,000 distinct CDR3 sequences, less than 20% seen once. The germline CDR1 and CDR2 sequences are SGHDN and FVKESK. V dropped 2 bases and J dropped 11 bases, with 12 bases sitting between them. There are 12 residues in the CDR3. The V call is TRBV14, the J call TRBJ1-1; D is unresolved. This TCR derives from a man aged 18-30 years who received the YFV17D yellow fever vaccine. The material was PBMCs, obtained 5 days after the first yellow fever vaccination. The CDR3 loop is CASSQSGIAAFF. CDR3 sequence (DNA): TGTGCCAGCAGCCAATCGGGGATCGCGGCTTTCTTT.